This T cell receptor beta chain was observed in a study of human T cells and chemical hapten exposure. Study information: Once 0.01% DPC had been applied to the upper back by patch test, readings were taken at 6 days.

TCRdb passed the RACE reads through MiXCR, listing each CDR3 protein once. The sample carries 90,000 to 120,000 distinct CDR3 sequences, 11% recorded once. Stated time point: patch test 1, 2 weeks after DPC sensitization. The sample's treatment: therapeutic diphenylcyclopropenone sensitization with weekly scalp DPC. Blood, whole and unfractionated, served as the source for total RNA extraction. With respect to this clonotype: One end of the junction varies from germline; a read error may be responsible.

Per the germline V gene, CDR1 is SGHAT and CDR2 is FQNNGV. The CDR3 runs to 12 residues. The sequence was collected from a woman between 40 and 50 years old with alopecia areata. Some clones in this sample may be carry-over from other donors' samples. The chain is built from TRBV11-2 and TRBJ1-1; the D gene is possibly TRBD1 (5 bases). The source was whole blood, collected in connection with sensitization to the hapten diphenylcyclopropenone (DPC). CDR3 amino acids: CASRGSDTEAFF. The CDR3, as DNA: TGTGCCAGCAGGGGGTCGGACACTGAAGCTTTTTTT.